This T cell receptor (beta chain) was found in a study of blood T cell repertoires in COVID-19. For the study at large: In each case, the material was cDNA or gDNA derived from T cells, B-cell-depleted T cells, or PBMCs.

Original methodology: Using reference gene primer amplification, nucleated cell counts were estimated. Produced via immunoSEQ multiplex PCR; TCRdb's table is partial and in-frame only. V and J calls and clone size are those listed in that table; D and trimming were worked out from the DNA. In the table there are about 200,000 clones, around 87% of which are singletons. CDR3 size: 13 residues. Trimming removed 0 bases from V and 8 bases from J, with 13 bases in between. Germline-derived CDR1 and CDR2 are SQVTM and ANQGSEA. Material: peripheral blood. This clonotype was obtained from a man in his sixties who had recovered from COVID-19. The chain employs TRBV29-1 and TRBJ1-1; D may be TRBD1 (6 bases). The CDR3 reads CSVEDRGTIEAFF. DNA for the CDR3: TGCAGCGTTGAAGATCGAGGGACAATAGAAGCTTTCTTT.